These 3 T cell receptor beta chains share one sample of origin, sequenced in a study of OX40 agonist ivuxolimab in advanced cancers. Library preparation employed the immunoSEQ multiplex PCR assay. The table comes from immuneACCESS by way of TCRdb, which keeps in-frame sequences with V and J called. Part of the clones is missing from these tables; in studies checked, under half for an unresolved V gene and the rest for unknown reasons. The sample records tens of thousands of clones, roughly 82% of which are singletons. Less than 3.5% of the sample is taken by the ten largest. The specimen was CD4+ or CD8+ T cells sorted from blood, collected in a trial of the OX40 agonist ivuxolimab. Receptors originate from an adult with an advanced solid tumor such as melanoma, head and neck, liver or kidney cancer.

The chain couples TRBV7-9 to TRBJ1-1; 8 bases are a match to TRBD1. The CDR3 covers 14 residues. The germline gives CDR1 SEHNR, CDR2 FQNEAQ (reference sequence). The J segment lost 1 base and the V segment lost 5 bases, leaving 3 bases of the junction unmatched. The CDR3 nucleotides read TGTGCCAGCAGCCCCGGACAGGGGAACACTGAAGCTTTCTTT. This encodes CASSPGQGNTEAFF.

The rearrangement joins TRBV6-5 to TRBJ1-2; a possible D gene is TRBD1 (6 bases). The CDR3 sequence is 11 residues long. The V end lost 10 bases, the J end lost 8 bases, and 14 bases lay between the germline ends. Germline assignment: CDR1 MNHEY and CDR2 SVGAGI. The CDR3 bases are TGTGCCACCTCGGGACATCGGGGCTACACCTTC. Translated: CATSGHRGYTF.

This clone has more than one count but fewer than ten. The gene calls are TRBV11-2 and TRBJ2-7, with unresolved D. CDR1 is SGHAT and CDR2 is FQNNGV in the germline V gene. This CDR3 has 14 amino acids. V lost 3 bases and J lost 6, with 15 bases in between. CDR3 sequence reads: CASSFDARSFEQYV. The CDR3 region has the DNA TGTGCCAGCAGCTTTGACGCGCGATCGTTCGAGCAGTACGTC.